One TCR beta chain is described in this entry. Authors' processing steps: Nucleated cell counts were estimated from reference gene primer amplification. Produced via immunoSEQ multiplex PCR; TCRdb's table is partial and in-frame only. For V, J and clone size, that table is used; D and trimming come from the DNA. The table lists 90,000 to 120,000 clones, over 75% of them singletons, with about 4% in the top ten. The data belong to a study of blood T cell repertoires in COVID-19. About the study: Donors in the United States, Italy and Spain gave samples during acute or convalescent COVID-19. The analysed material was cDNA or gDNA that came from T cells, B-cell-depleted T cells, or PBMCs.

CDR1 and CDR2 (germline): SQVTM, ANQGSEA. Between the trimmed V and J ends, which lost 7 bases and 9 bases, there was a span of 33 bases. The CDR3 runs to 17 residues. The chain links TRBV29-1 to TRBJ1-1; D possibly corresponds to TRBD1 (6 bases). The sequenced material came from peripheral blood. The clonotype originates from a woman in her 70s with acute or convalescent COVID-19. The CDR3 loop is CSALKGVRDPRGSKAFF. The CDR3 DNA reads TGCAGCGCTCTAAAGGGGGTCCGGGATCCAAGAGGAAGTAAAGCTTTCTTT.